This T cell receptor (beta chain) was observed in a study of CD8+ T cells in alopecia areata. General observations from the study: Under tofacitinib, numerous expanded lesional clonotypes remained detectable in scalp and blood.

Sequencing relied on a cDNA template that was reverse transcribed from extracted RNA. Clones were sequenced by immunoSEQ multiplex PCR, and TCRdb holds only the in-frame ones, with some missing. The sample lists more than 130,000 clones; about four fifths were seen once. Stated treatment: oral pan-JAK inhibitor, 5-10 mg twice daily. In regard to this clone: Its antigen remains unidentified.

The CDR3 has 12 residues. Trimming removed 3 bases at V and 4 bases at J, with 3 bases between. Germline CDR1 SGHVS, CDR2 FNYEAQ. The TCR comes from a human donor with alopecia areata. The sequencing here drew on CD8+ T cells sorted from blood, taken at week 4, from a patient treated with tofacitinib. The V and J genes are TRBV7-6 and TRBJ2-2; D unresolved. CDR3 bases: TGTGCCAGCAGCTTTGGCACCGGGGAGCTGTTTTTT. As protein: CASSFGTGELFF.